The 25 T cell receptor beta chains listed next were all sequenced from one sample in a study of neurological immune-mediated disorders. TCRdb analysed the 5' RACE reads with MiXCR anew, one entry per CDR3 protein. The table includes roughly 50,000 distinct CDR3 sequences, roughly 17% detected once. The sequenced sample was PBMCs. The receptors derive from a man aged 55 to 70 in good health.

This clonotype appeared once. This could be a read error, since a much larger clone is one nucleotide away. The rearrangement links TRBV6-2 or TRBV6-3 to TRBJ2-7; D is uncertain. Trimming stripped 0 bases from V and 6 bases from J, with 18 bases between. Germline CDR1 and CDR2: MNHEY and SVGEGT. CDR3 length: 16 residues. CDR3 coding DNA: TGTGCCAGCAGTTACTCGCCGGAAGGGTTCCTCTCCGAGCAGTACTTC. It yields the protein CASSYSPEGFLSEQYF.

As concerns this clonotype: A much more abundant neighbour one base away suggests this may be a read error. J is TRBJ2-1 and V is TRBV4-1; no firm D call. The germline V gene encodes CDR1 MGHRA and CDR2 YSYEKL. CDR3 length: 14 residues. CDR3 residues: CASSQDSRANDQFF. In DNA, the CDR3 is TGCGCCAGCAGCCAAGATTCAAGAGCGAATGACCAGTTCTTC.

There are many counts of this clonotype. The chain employs TRBV12-3 or TRBV12-4 and TRBJ2-5, with D uncertain. The CDR3 sequence is 10 residues long. V shed 6 bases and J shed 5 bases, with 4 bases lying between them. The CDR3 nucleotides read TGTGCCAGCAGCGGGGAGACCCAGTACTTC. Its translation: CASSGETQYF.

This clonotype was observed at least ten times. The rearrangement links TRBV28 to TRBJ1-4; D is uncertain. From germline, CDR1 is MDHEN and CDR2 SYDVKM. The V gene lost 2 bases and the J gene lost 8 bases, with 15 bases spanning the gap. This CDR3 comprises 15 residues. CDR3 nucleotides: TGTGCCAGCAGTTTAGGAGGGAGGGCTGAGGAAAAACTGTTTTTT. Translation: CASSLGGRAEEKLFF.

This clonotype was picked up many times. The J gene is TRBJ2-1, the V gene TRBV12-3 or TRBV12-4, with TRBD2 matching over 11 bases. V shed 6 bases and J 6 bases; nucleotides not matched to a gene: 7. The CDR3 runs 15 residues. CDR3 DNA: TGTGCCAGCAGCCCCGTGGGACTAGCGGCCAATGAGCAGTTCTTC. Protein: CASSPVGLAANEQFF.

This clonotype was seen at least ten times. The J gene is TRBJ2-3, the V gene TRBV29-1, with TRBD2 matching 10 bases. CDR1 is SQVTM, CDR2 ANQGSEA, per germline. CDR3 length: 19 residues. Trimming removed 1 base from V and 2 bases from J; junction bases left unmatched: 15. The CDR3 protein is CSVEAPFGTSDSTTDTQYF. CDR3 DNA sequence: TGCAGCGTTGAAGCCCCCTTCGGGACTAGCGACTCGACCACAGATACGCAGTATTTT.

This clonotype rates as medium-sized. This chain joins TRBV5-5 and TRBJ1-5; weak D call: TRBD1 (5 bases). Deletions cut 0 bases from V and 1 base from J, with 5 bases between. Germline V gives CDR1 SGHKS, CDR2 YYEKEE (reference sequence). This CDR3 contains 14 residues. The CDR3 DNA reads TGTGCCAGCAGCTTGGAGGGGAGCAATCAGCCCCAGCATTTT. It translates to CASSLEGSNQPQHF.

Ten or more counts support this clonotype. V usage is TRBV11-2 and J usage is TRBJ2-5, with no clear D. Germline V lookup: CDR1 SGHAT, CDR2 FQNNGV. V lost 5 bases, J lost 5 bases, and 18 bases lay in between. The CDR3 covers 15 residues. The CDR3 here is CASSRFRSLRETQYF. For the CDR3, the DNA is TGTGCCAGCAGCCGGTTTAGGTCCCTGAGGGAGACCCAGTACTTC.

The genes are TRBV9 and TRBJ2-1; D may be TRBD2 (6 bases). V lost 7 bases, J lost 5 bases, and 16 bases lay in between. The germline V gene encodes CDR1 SGDLS and CDR2 YYNGEE. CDR3 length equals 14 residues. CDR3 region: CASASSASHNEQFF. CDR3 bases: TGTGCCAGCGCCTCTAGCGCGAGCCACAATGAGCAGTTCTTC.

This clonotype was counted many times. The chain couples TRBV5-1 to TRBJ2-1; D is unresolved. Germline lookup yields CDR1 SGHRS and CDR2 YFSETQ. The CDR3 consists of 13 residues. The V end was cut by 2 bases, the J end by 5 bases, with 8 bases between. The CDR3 protein is CASSFSHDNEQFF. CDR3 nucleotides: TGCGCCAGCAGCTTCTCACACGACAATGAGCAGTTCTTC. The full variable domain, with the rest looked up from reference TRBV5-1 and TRBJ2-1, is KAGVTQTPRYLIKTRGQQVTLSCSPISGHRSVSWYQQTPGQGLQFLFEYFSETQRNKGNFPGRFSGRQFSNSRSEMNVSTLELGDSALYLCASSFSHDNEQFFGPGTRLTVL.

This sequence joins TRBV6-5 and TRBJ2-7; TRBD1 might be the D (5 bases). V shed 2 bases and J shed 2 bases, with 10 bases lying between them. The CDR3 covers 14 residues. From germline, CDR1 is MNHEY and CDR2 SVGAGI. The CDR3 region is CASSYRDSTYEQYF. The CDR3 DNA reads as TGTGCCAGCAGTTACCGTGACAGTACCTACGAGCAGTACTTC.

This clonotype was recorded many times. The chain combines TRBV9 with TRBJ1-6; TRBD1 matches 8 bases. Germline CDR1 SGDLS, CDR2 YYNGEE. Trimming at V came to 4 bases and at J to 9 bases, leaving 6 bases not matched to a gene. The CDR3 contains 14 residues. DNA of the CDR3: TGTGCCAGCAGCCAGACAGGGGTTGGTTCACCCCTCCACTTT. Protein product: CASSQTGVGSPLHF.

Ten or more counts support this clonotype. The chain carries TRBV6-5 and TRBJ1-5; no reliable D call. Trimming shortened V by 0 bases and J by 3 bases, and 3 bases separated the two germline ends. This CDR3 is built from 13 residues. Per the germline V gene, CDR1 is MNHEY and CDR2 is SVGAGI. The CDR3 reads CASSYSSNQPQHF. As DNA, the CDR3 is TGTGCCAGCAGTTACTCTTCCAATCAGCCCCAGCATTTT.

This clonotype was seen many times. CDR3 loop: CSAEGGGYTF. In DNA form, the CDR3 reads TGCAGTGCCGAGGGGGGTGGCTACACCTTC. The chain couples TRBV20-1 to TRBJ1-2; D possibly corresponds to TRBD1 (6 bases). The ends were cut back, 6 bases at V and 7 bases at J, with 9 bases in the middle. CDR1 and CDR2 (germline): DFQATT, SNEGSKA (reference sequence). The CDR3 is 10 amino acids.

This clonotype was observed a handful of times. This chain connects TRBV18 to TRBJ1-3; D is uncertain. From germline, CDR1 is KGHSH and CDR2 LQKENI. This CDR3 comprises 15 residues. The V end was cut by 1 base, the J end by 0 bases, with 7 bases between. CDR3 sequence reads: CASSPRVVSGNTIYF. CDR3 nucleotides: TGTGCCAGCTCACCACGGGTGGTCTCTGGAAACACCATATATTTT.

This chain joins TRBV7-6 and TRBJ2-3; a weak D match, TRBD1 (6 bases). Per germline, CDR1 SGHVS and CDR2 FNYEAQ. V dropped 3 bases and J dropped 8 bases, with 18 bases sitting between them. The CDR3 is 15 amino acids. The CDR3 nucleotides are TGTGCCAGCAGCTTCAACAGGGAGCCGCCGGCTACGCAGTATTTT. This translates into CASSFNREPPATQYF.

This clonotype was counted at least ten times. The chain carries TRBV12-3 or TRBV12-4 and TRBJ2-7; the D gene could be TRBD1 or TRBD2 (5 bases each). CDR3 size: 13 residues. V dropped 1 base and J dropped 6 bases, with 10 bases sitting between them. This CDR3 reads CASSLDWGSEQYF. The CDR3 DNA follows: TGTGCCAGCAGTTTAGACTGGGGGAGCGAGCAGTACTTC.

This clonotype has a count of ten or more. This chain's CDR3 is CASSYSQVNTEAFF. Written as DNA, the CDR3 is TGTGCCAGCAGTTACTCACAGGTGAACACTGAAGCTTTCTTT. The J gene is TRBJ1-1, the V gene TRBV6-5, with TRBD1 as a possible D gene (5 bases). The germline V gene encodes CDR1 MNHEY and CDR2 SVGAGI. V gave up 0 bases and J gave up 0 bases, with 5 bases separating them. This CDR3 is 14 amino acids long.

This clonotype was observed at least ten times. The rearrangement uses TRBV5-1 and TRBJ2-2; 9 nucleotides align to TRBD2. The J segment lost 7 bases and the V segment lost 1 base, leaving 8 bases of the junction unmatched. Germline CDR1 SGHRS, CDR2 YFSETQ. CDR3 length: 16 residues. The CDR3 DNA sequence: TGCGCCAGCAGCTTGCTGGCGGGAGGGCCTGACGGGGAGCTGTTTTTT. Translated: CASSLLAGGPDGELFF.

This clonotype showed up many times. The chain has TRBV20-1 and TRBJ1-1; unclear D gene. CDR3 length: 11 amino acids. The germline V gene encodes CDR1 DFQATT and CDR2 SNEGSKA (reference sequence). The germline V and J ends were trimmed by 4 bases and 1 base, with 4 bases remaining between them. The CDR3 region has the DNA TGCAGTGCTAATCCGAACACTGAAGCTTTCTTT. Amino acids: CSANPNTEAFF.

This clonotype was observed many times. The genes are TRBV7-9 and TRBJ1-1; no clear D gene. This CDR3 region has 14 residues. CDR1 SEHNR and CDR2 FQNEAQ come from the germline V gene (reference sequence). Trimming cost V 8 bases and J 0 bases, with 13 bases left between them. CDR3 loop: CASFSGSMNTEAFF. CDR3 bases: TGTGCCAGCTTTTCCGGGTCCATGAACACTGAAGCTTTCTTT.

This clonotype was counted many times. The chain uses TRBV20-1 and TRBJ2-7; 9 nucleotides line up with TRBD2. Germline values: CDR1 DFQATT, CDR2 SNEGSKA (reference sequence). This CDR3 comprises 15 residues. Trimming removed 4 bases from V and 2 bases from J; junction bases left unmatched: 9. CDR3 sequence (DNA): TGCAGTGCTAATGGACCGGGACTAGCCACCTACGAGCAGTACTTC. It translates to CSANGPGLATYEQYF.

As regards this clonotype: A much larger clone sits a single nucleotide away, making a read error possible. The J gene is TRBJ2-7, the V gene TRBV20-1; 7 bases map to TRBD2. The CDR3 totals 14 residues. The trim removed 7 bases at V and 1 base at J, leaving 10 bases unmatched. Germline-derived CDR1 and CDR2 are DFQATT and SNEGSKA (reference sequence). Here the CDR3 reads CSVPGTNGSYEQYF. CDR3 nucleotides: TGCAGTGTACCCGGGACTAACGGATCCTACGAGCAGTACTTC.

J is TRBJ2-5 and V is TRBV5-4, with 12 positions matching TRBD2. V trimming: 4 bases; J trimming: 5 bases; junction bases outside the gene matches: 9. The germline gives CDR1 SGHNT, CDR2 YYREEE (reference sequence). The CDR3 covers 16 residues. DNA of the CDR3: TGTGCCAGCAGCGCATCCCGGACTAGCGGGACGGAGACCCAGTACTTC. Encoded protein: CASSASRTSGTETQYF.

This clonotype was counted at least ten times. The rearrangement links TRBV3-1 to TRBJ2-5, with a tentative D call TRBD1 (6 bases). The CDR3 consists of 14 residues. V gave up 4 bases and J gave up 2 bases, with 11 bases separating them. The germline V gene has CDR1 LGHDT and CDR2 YNNKEL (reference sequence). CDR3: CASSPWTAQETQYF. For the CDR3, the DNA is TGTGCCAGCAGCCCATGGACAGCTCAAGAGACCCAGTACTTC.